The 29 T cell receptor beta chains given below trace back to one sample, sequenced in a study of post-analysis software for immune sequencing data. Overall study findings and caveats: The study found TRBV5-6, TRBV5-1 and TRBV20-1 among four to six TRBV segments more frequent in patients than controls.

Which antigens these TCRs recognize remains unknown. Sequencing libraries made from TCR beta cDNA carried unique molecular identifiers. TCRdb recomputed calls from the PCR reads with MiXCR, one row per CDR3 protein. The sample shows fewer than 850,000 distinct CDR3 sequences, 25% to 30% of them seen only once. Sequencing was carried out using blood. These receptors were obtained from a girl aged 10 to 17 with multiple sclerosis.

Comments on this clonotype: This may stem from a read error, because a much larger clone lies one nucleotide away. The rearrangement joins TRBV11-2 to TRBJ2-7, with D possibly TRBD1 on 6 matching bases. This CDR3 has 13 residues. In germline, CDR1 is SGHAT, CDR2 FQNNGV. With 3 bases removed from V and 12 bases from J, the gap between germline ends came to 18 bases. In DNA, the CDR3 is TGTGCCAGCAGCTTGAGGGGGTTAGAGACCCGGTACTTC. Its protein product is CASSLRGLETRYF.

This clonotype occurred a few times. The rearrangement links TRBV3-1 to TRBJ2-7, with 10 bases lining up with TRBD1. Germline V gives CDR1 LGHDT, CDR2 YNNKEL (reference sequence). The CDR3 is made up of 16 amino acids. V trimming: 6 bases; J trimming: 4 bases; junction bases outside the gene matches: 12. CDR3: CASSTPGQGIVYEQYF. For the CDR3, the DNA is TGTGCCAGCAGTACCCCGGGACAGGGGATCGTTTACGAGCAGTACTTC.

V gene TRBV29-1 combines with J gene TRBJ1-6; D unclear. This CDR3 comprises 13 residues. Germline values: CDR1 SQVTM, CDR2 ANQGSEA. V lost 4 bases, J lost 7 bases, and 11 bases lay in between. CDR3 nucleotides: TGCAGCGTTGGTGAGGGAGGGAATTCACCCCTCCACTTT. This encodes CSVGEGGNSPLHF.

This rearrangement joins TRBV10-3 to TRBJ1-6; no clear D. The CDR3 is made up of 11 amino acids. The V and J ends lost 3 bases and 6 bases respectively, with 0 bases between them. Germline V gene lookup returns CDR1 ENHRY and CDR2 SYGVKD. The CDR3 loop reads CAISDNSPLHF. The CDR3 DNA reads TGTGCCATCAGTGATAATTCACCCCTCCACTTT.

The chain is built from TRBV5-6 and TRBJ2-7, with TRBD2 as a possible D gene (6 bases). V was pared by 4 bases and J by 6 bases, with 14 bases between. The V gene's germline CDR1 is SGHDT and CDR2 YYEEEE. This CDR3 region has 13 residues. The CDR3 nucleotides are TGTGCCAGCAGCCCCCGCGGGGTAAGCGAGCAGTACTTC. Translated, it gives CASSPRGVSEQYF.

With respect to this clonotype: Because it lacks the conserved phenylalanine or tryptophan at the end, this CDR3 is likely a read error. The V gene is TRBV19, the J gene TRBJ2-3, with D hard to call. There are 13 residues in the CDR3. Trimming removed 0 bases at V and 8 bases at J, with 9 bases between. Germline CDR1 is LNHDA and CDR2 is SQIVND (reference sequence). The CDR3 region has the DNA TGTGCCAGTAGTATAGATCGCACCCTTACGCAGTATTAT. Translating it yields CASSIDRTLTQYY.

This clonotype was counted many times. The CDR3 loop reads CSVAPAVDEQFF. CDR3 in DNA: TGCAGCGTCGCCCCGGCCGTCGATGAGCAGTTCTTC. V usage is TRBV29-1 and J usage is TRBJ2-1; D ambiguous. The V and J ends lost 6 bases and 8 bases respectively, with 14 bases between them. This CDR3 spans 12 amino acids. The germline CDR1 and CDR2 sequences are SQVTM and ANQGSEA.

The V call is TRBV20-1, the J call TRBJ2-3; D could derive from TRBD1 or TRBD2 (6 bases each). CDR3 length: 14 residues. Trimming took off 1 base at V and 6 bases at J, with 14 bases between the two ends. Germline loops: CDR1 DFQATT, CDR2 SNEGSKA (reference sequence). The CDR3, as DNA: TGCAGTGCTAGAGCGGGGGCCACTGGGGATACGCAGTATTTT. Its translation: CSARAGATGDTQYF.

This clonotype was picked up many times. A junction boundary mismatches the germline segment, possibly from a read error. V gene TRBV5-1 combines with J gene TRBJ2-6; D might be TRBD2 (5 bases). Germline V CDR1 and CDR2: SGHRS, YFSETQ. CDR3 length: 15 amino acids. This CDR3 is CASSLEGSGANVLTF. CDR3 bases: TGTGCCAGCAGCTTAGAGGGCTCTGGGGCCAACGTCCTGACTTTC.

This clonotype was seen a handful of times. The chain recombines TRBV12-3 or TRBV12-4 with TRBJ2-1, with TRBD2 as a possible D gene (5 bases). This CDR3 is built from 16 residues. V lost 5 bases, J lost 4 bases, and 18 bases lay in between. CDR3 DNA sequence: TGTGCCAGCAGTCCGCTTGGGGTGAGGGCTTACAATGAGCAGTTCTTC. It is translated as CASSPLGVRAYNEQFF.

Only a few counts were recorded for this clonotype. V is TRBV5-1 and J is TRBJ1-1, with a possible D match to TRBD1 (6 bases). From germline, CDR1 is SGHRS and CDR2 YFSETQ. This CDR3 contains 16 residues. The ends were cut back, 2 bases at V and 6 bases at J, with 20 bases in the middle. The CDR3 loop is CASSFVPHRTASEAFF. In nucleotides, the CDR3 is TGCGCCAGCAGCTTCGTCCCCCACCGGACAGCTTCTGAAGCTTTCTTT. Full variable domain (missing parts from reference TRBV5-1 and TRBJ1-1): KAGVTQTPRYLIKTRGQQVTLSCSPISGHRSVSWYQQTPGQGLQFLFEYFSETQRNKGNFPGRFSGRQFSNSRSEMNVSTLELGDSALYLCASSFVPHRTASEAFFGQGTRLTVV.

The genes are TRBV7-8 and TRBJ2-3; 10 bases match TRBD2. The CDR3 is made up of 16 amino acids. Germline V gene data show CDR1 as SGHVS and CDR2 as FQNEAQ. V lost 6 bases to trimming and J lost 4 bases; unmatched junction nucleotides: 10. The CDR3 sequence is CASSPQGTSAADTQYF. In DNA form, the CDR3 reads TGTGCCAGCAGTCCCCAAGGGACTAGCGCTGCAGATACGCAGTATTTT. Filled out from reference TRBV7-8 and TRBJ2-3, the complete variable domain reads GAGVSQSPRYKVAKRGQDVALRCDPISGHVSLFWYQQALGQGPEFLTYFQNEAQLDKSGLPSDRFFAERPEGSVSTLKIQRTQQEDSAVYLCASSPQGTSAADTQYFGPGTRLTVL.

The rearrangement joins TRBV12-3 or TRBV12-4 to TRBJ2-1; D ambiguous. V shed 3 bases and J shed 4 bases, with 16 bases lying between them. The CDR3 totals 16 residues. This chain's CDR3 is CASSLSVPRSYNEQFF. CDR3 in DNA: TGTGCCAGCAGTTTGTCTGTTCCGCGGTCATACAATGAGCAGTTCTTC.

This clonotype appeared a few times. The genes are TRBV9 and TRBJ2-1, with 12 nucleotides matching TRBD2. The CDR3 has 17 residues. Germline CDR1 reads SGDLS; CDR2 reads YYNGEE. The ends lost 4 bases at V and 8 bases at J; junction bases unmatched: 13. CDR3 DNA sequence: TGTGCCAGCAGCACCCGACTAGCGGGGGCCTCTAAGGATGAGCAGTTCTTC. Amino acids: CASSTRLAGASKDEQFF.

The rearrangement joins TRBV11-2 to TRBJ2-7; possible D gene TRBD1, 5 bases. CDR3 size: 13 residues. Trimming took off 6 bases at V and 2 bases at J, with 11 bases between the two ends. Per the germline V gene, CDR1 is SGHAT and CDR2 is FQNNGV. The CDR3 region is CASRYQGAYEQYF. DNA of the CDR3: TGTGCCAGCAGATATCAGGGTGCCTACGAGCAGTACTTC.

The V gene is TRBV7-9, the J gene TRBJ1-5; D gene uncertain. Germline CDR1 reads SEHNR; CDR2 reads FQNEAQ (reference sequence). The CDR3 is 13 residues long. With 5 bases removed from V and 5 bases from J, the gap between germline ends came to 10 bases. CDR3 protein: CASSPDGYQPQHF. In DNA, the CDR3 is TGTGCCAGCAGCCCGGACGGGTATCAGCCCCAGCATTTT.

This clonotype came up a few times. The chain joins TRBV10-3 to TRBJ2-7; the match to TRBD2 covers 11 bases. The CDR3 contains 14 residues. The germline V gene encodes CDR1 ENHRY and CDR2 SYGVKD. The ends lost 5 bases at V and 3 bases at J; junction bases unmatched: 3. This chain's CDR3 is CAISPTSGNYEQYF. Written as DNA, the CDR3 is TGTGCCATCAGTCCGACTAGCGGGAACTACGAGCAGTACTTC.

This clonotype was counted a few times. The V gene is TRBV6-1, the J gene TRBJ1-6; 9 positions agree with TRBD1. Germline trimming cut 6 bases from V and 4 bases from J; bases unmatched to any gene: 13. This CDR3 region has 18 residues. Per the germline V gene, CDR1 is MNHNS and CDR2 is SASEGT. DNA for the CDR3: TGTGCCAGCAGCCAAACTCTCGGACAGGGGTGGTATAATTCACCCCTCCACTTT. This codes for CASSQTLGQGWYNSPLHF.

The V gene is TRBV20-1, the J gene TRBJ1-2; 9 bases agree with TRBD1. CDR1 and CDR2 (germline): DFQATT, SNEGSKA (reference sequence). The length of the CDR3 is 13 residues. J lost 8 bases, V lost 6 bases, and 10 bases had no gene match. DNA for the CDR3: TGCAGTGCACTACAAGGGACAGGGCTCGGCTACACCTTC. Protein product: CSALQGTGLGYTF.

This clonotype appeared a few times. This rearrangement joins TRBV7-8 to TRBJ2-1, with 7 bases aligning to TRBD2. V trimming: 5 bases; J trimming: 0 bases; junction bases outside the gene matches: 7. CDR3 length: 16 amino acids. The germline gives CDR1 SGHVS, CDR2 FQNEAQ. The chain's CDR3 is CASSPWEGSSYNEQFF. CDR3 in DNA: TGTGCCAGCAGCCCCTGGGAGGGGAGCTCCTACAATGAGCAGTTCTTC.

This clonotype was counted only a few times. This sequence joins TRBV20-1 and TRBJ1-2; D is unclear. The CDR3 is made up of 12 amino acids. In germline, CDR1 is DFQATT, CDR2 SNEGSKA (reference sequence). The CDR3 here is CRRSQVFYGYTF. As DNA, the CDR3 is TGCAGAAGGTCGCAGGTCTTTTATGGCTACACCTTC.

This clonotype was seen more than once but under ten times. CDR3: CASSDPGGGRGNYGYTF. The CDR3 DNA reads TGTGCCAGCAGCGACCCAGGCGGTGGCAGGGGGAACTATGGCTACACCTTC. J is TRBJ1-2 and V is TRBV7-9; 7 bases agree with TRBD1. The germline gives CDR1 SEHNR, CDR2 FQNEAQ (reference sequence). This CDR3 is 17 amino acids long. Unmatched junction bases numbered 14, after V lost 5 bases and J lost 2 bases.

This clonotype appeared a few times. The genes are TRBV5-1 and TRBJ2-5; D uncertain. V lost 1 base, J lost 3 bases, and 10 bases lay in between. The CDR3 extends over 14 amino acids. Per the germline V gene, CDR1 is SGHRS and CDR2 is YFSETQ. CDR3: CASSLIPEKETQYF. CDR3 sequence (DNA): TGCGCCAGCAGCTTGATTCCGGAAAAAGAGACCCAGTACTTC.

CDR3 nucleotide sequence: TGTGCCATCGGGTCAGCTAACTATGGCTACACCTTC. Its protein is CAIGSANYGYTF. J is TRBJ1-2 and V is TRBV2; no reliable D call. CDR3 length: 12 amino acids. Germline assignment: CDR1 SNHLY and CDR2 FYNNEI. Trimming took 10 bases from V and 0 from J, leaving 9 bases between them. Full variable domain (remainder filled in from reference TRBV2 and TRBJ1-2): EPEVTQTPSHQVTQMGQEVILRCVPISNHLYFYWYRQILGQKVEFLVSFYNNEISEKSEIFDDQFSVERPDGSNFTLKIRSTKLEDSAMYFCAIGSANYGYTFGSGTRLTVV.

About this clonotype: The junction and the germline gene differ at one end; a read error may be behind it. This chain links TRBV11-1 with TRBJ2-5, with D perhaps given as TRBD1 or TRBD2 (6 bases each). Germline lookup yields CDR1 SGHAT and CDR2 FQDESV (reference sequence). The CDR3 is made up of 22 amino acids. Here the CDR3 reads CAGSLVASVASSQGGQQETQYF. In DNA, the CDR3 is TGTGCCGGCAGCTTAGTCGCATCGGTGGCGTCGTCACAGGGAGGACAGCAAGAGACCCAGTACTTC.

For the CDR3, the DNA is TGCGCCAGCAAGGCCGATCCCTACAATGAGCAGTACTTC. It encodes CASKADPYNEQYF. The chain joins TRBV5-1 to TRBJ2-1; D is unclear. TRBJ2-7 matches the DNA end more closely, so the J call is doubtful. This CDR3 is 13 amino acids long. Germline V gene lookup returns CDR1 SGHRS and CDR2 YFSETQ.

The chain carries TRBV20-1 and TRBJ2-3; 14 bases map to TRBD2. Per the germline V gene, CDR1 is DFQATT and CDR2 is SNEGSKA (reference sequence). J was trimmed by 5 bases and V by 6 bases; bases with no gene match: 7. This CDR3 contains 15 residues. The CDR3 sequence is CSARLAGGPRDTQYF. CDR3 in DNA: TGCAGTGCGAGACTAGCGGGAGGGCCGAGAGATACGCAGTATTTT.

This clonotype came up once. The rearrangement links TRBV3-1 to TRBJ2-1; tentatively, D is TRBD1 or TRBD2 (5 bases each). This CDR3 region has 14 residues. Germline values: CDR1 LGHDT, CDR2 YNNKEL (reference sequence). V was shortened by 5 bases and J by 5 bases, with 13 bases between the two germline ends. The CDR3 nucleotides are TGTGCCAGCAGCAGGGACGGATACCACAATGAGCAGTTCTTC. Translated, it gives CASSRDGYHNEQFF.

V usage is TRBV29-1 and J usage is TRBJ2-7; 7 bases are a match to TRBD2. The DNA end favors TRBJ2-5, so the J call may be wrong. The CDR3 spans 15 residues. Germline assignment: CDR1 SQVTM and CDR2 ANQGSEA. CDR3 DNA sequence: TGCAGCGTTGGGGGACGGAGCGGGATAGGCGGGACCCAGTACTTC. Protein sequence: CSVGGRSGIGGTQYF.